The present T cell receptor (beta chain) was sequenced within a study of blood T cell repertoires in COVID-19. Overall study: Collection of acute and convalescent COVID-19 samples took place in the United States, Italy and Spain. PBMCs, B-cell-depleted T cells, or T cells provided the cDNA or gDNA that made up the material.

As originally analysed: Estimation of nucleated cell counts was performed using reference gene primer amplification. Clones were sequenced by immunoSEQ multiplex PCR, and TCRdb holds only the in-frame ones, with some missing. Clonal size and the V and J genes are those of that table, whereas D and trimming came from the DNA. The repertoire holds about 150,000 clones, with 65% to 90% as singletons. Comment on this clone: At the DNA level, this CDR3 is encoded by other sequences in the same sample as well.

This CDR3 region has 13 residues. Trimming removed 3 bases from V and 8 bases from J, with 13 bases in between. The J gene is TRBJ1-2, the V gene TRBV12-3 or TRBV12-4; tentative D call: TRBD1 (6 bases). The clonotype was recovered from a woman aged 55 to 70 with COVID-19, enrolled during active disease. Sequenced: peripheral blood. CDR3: CASSLGQGLGYTF. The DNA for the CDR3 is TGTGCCAGCAGTTTGGGGCAGGGGTTGGGCTACACCTTC.